These 28 T cell receptor beta chains were sequenced from one sample in a study of blood T cell repertoires in COVID-19. Assay: immunoSEQ multiplex PCR; the TCRdb copy retains only in-frame clones and omits some. The sample lists about 370,000 clones, about 89% occurring once. The sequencing input was PBMCs or T cells enriched from blood (not recorded which). These receptors came from a woman in her thirties or forties who had been exposed to COVID-19.

The chain couples TRBV6-5 to TRBJ1-1; 7 bases fit TRBD1. The J segment lost 7 bases and the V segment lost 2 bases, leaving 7 bases of the junction unmatched. Germline V gives CDR1 MNHEY, CDR2 SVGAGI. The CDR3 has 14 residues. The CDR3 here is CASSYAPGQSEAFF. DNA of the CDR3: TGTGCCAGCAGTTACGCTCCGGGACAGAGTGAAGCTTTCTTT.

The table lists this clone with a few counts. V usage is TRBV7-9 and J usage is TRBJ2-1; D is possibly TRBD2 (6 bases). V lost 2 bases, J lost 8 bases, and 16 bases lay in between. The CDR3 sequence is 15 residues long. Germline V lookup: CDR1 SEHNR, CDR2 FQNEAQ (reference sequence). The CDR3 loop is CASSLQLAKADEQFF. The CDR3 DNA sequence: TGTGCCAGCAGCTTACAACTAGCTAAGGCGGATGAGCAGTTCTTC.

This clone has just one count. This chain joins TRBV6-5 and TRBJ1-3; no definite D call. The ends were cut back, 7 bases at V and 10 bases at J, with 17 bases in the middle. Per the germline V gene, CDR1 is MNHEY and CDR2 is SVGAGI. There are 13 residues in the CDR3. CDR3 sequence reads: CASNEGTSGTIYF. CDR3 DNA: TGTGCCAGCAACGAGGGAACCTCGGGGACCATATATTTT.

The V and J genes are TRBV5-6 and TRBJ2-7; D remains unclear. CDR3 length: 15 residues. The V gene's germline CDR1 is SGHDT and CDR2 YYEEEE. Between the trimmed V and J ends, which lost 0 bases and 0 bases, there was a span of 10 bases. This chain's CDR3 is CASSLGYPTSYEQYF. As DNA, the CDR3 is TGTGCCAGCAGCTTGGGCTACCCTACCTCCTACGAGCAGTACTTC.

The chain uses TRBV18 and TRBJ2-1; no definite D call. CDR1 is KGHSH, CDR2 LQKENI, per germline. Trimming left V 6 bases short and J 4 bases short, with 10 bases between. This CDR3 is built from 13 residues. CDR3 region: CASSPAGYNEQFF. The CDR3 DNA sequence: TGTGCCAGCTCCCCCGCCGGGTACAATGAGCAGTTCTTC.

The chain combines TRBV6-2 or TRBV6-3 with TRBJ2-3; TRBD2 might be the D (6 bases). The V and J ends lost 5 bases and 6 bases respectively, with 21 bases between them. There are 16 residues in the CDR3. The germline V gene encodes CDR1 MNHEY and CDR2 SVGEGT. The CDR3 sequence: CASSSIGLTRPDTQYF. CDR3 DNA: TGTGCCAGCAGTAGCATTGGACTAACTCGCCCGGATACGCAGTATTTT.

The CDR3 sequence: CASSLGGTSGSYEQYF. Here the CDR3 DNA reads TGTGCCAGCAGCTTGGGAGGGACTAGCGGGTCCTACGAGCAGTACTTC. The V and J genes are TRBV5-4 and TRBJ2-7; 12 nucleotides agree with TRBD2. Trimming took 0 bases from V and 1 from J; bases not matched to a gene: 2. Germline V gives CDR1 SGHNT, CDR2 YYREEE (reference sequence). The CDR3 extends over 16 amino acids.

This clone was counted a single time. The chain recombines TRBV25-1 with TRBJ2-2; 7 bases match TRBD1. The CDR3 has 14 amino acids. With 7 bases clipped from V and 1 base from J, the junction kept 3 bases outside the gene matches. Germline loops: CDR1 MGHDK, CDR2 SYGVNS. CDR3 sequence (DNA): TGTGCCAGCACTGGACAGGAGAACACCGGGGAGCTGTTTTTT. This translates into CASTGQENTGELFF.

The rearrangement uses TRBV5-6 and TRBJ1-1, with D possibly TRBD1 on 5 matching bases. Germline CDR1 reads SGHDT; CDR2 reads YYEEEE. The V end was cut by 2 bases, the J end by 10 bases, with 12 bases between. The CDR3 runs to 12 residues. The CDR3 region is CASSLNGQGAFF. In DNA form, the CDR3 reads TGTGCCAGCAGCTTAAATGGGCAGGGAGCTTTCTTT.

The chain has TRBV25-1 and TRBJ1-3; D remains unclear. CDR1 MGHDK and CDR2 SYGVNS come from the germline V gene. The ends were cut back, 1 base at V and 0 bases at J, with 13 bases in the middle. This CDR3 has 17 residues. The CDR3 protein is CASSEFATGLSGNTIYF. The CDR3 DNA reads TGTGCCAGCAGTGAATTTGCAACCGGACTCTCTGGAAACACCATATATTTT. Full variable domain (remainder filled in from reference TRBV25-1 and TRBJ1-3): EADIYQTPRYLVIGTGKKITLECSQTMGHDKMYWYQQDPGMELHLIHYSYGVNSTEKGDLSSESTVSRIRTEHFPLTLESARPSHTSQYLCASSEFATGLSGNTIYFGEGSWLTVV.

The chain recombines TRBV29-1 with TRBJ1-1; perhaps TRBD1 as D (5 bases). Trimming took 5 bases from V and 4 from J, leaving 17 bases between them. The CDR3 covers 14 residues. Germline CDR1 and CDR2: SQVTM and ANQGSEA. In nucleotides, the CDR3 is TGCAGCGTTATGGCAGGGCCCAGCTCCACTGAAGCTTTCTTT. Protein product: CSVMAGPSSTEAFF.

The chain couples TRBV11-3 to TRBJ2-3; possible D gene TRBD2, 5 bases. V lost 5 bases and J 1 base, leaving 7 bases between the germline ends. The CDR3 is made up of 13 amino acids. Germline V gene data show CDR1 as SGHNT and CDR2 as YENEEA. The CDR3 sequence is CASSSGGTDTQYF. As DNA, the CDR3 is TGTGCCAGCAGCAGCGGTGGCACAGATACGCAGTATTTT.

The genes are TRBV3-1 (or the pseudogene TRBV3-2) and TRBJ1-5; unclear D gene. The V gene's germline CDR1 is LGHDT and CDR2 YNNKEL (reference sequence). There are 15 residues in the CDR3. V was shortened by 1 base and J by 6 bases, with 13 bases between the two germline ends. The CDR3 loop is CASSQGILVGQPQHF. In nucleotides, the CDR3 is TGTGCCAGCAGCCAAGGAATCTTGGTCGGTCAGCCCCAGCATTTT.

This clone showed up just once. The chain joins TRBV11-3 to TRBJ2-7; TRBD1 agrees at 9 bases. Trimming removed 1 base from V and 4 bases from J; junction bases left unmatched: 2. Looked up from germline, CDR1 is SGHNT and CDR2 is YENEEA. The CDR3 length is 14 residues. CDR3 nucleotides: TGTGCCAGCAGCTTAGGACAGGGGGTATACGAGCAGTACTTC. This sequence encodes CASSLGQGVYEQYF. Full variable domain (rest looked up from reference TRBV11-3 and TRBJ2-7): EAGVVQSPRYKIIEKKQPVAFWCNPISGHNTLYWYLQNLGQGPELLIRYENEEAVDDSQLPKDRFSAERLKGVDSTLKIQPAELGDSAVYLCASSLGQGVYEQYFGPGTRLTVT.

The CDR3 is CASSFFSTEAFF. CDR3 coding DNA: TGTGCCAGCAGCTTTTTCAGTACAGAAGCTTTCTTT. The chain uses TRBV7-9 and TRBJ1-1; the D is unclear. The CDR3 is 12 amino acids. The V end lost 3 bases, the J end lost 8 bases, and 10 bases lay between the germline ends. The germline V gene has CDR1 SEHNR and CDR2 FQNEAQ (reference sequence).

A note on this clone: Additional DNA sequences in this sample encode the identical CDR3. The chain carries TRBV9 and TRBJ1-5, with 9 bases identical to TRBD1. The CDR3 has 14 residues. The germline V gene encodes CDR1 SGDLS and CDR2 YYNGEE. V gave up 3 bases and J gave up 4 bases; unmatched junction bases: 2. CDR3 sequence (DNA): TGTGCCAGCAGCGCAGGGACAGGGAATCAGCCCCAGCATTTT. Encoded protein: CASSAGTGNQPQHF.

The chain uses TRBV30 and TRBJ1-6; 10 bases fit TRBD1. Per the germline V gene, CDR1 is GTSNPN and CDR2 is SVGIG (reference sequence). Trimming removed 7 bases from V and 4 bases from J; junction bases left unmatched: 13. This CDR3 region has 17 residues. The CDR3 loop is CAFGRDRGLRYNSPLHF. CDR3 nucleotides: TGTGCCTTTGGCCGGGACAGGGGACTTCGGTATAATTCACCCCTCCACTTT.

The rearrangement uses TRBV9 and TRBJ1-1, with D perhaps matching TRBD1 (5 bases). The V end was cut by 7 bases, the J end by 1 base, with 14 bases between. Looked up from germline, CDR1 is SGDLS and CDR2 is YYNGEE. The CDR3 spans 14 residues. This CDR3 reads CASVGGDQNTEAFF. The CDR3 DNA reads as TGTGCCAGCGTTGGGGGGGATCAGAACACTGAAGCTTTCTTT.

Concerning this clone itself: This specimen includes other DNA sequences encoding the same CDR3. The chain couples TRBV18 to TRBJ1-2; D is perhaps TRBD1 (6 bases). CDR1 and CDR2 from the germline V gene are KGHSH and LQKENI. V was clipped by 6 bases and J by 3 bases, with 11 bases between them. The CDR3 consists of 13 residues. The chain's CDR3 is CASSPDRDYGYTF. CDR3 DNA sequence: TGTGCCAGCTCTCCGGACAGAGACTATGGCTACACCTTC.

The chain uses TRBV18 and TRBJ1-1; D is unclear. The length of the CDR3 is 15 residues. Germline V gene lookup returns CDR1 KGHSH and CDR2 LQKENI. Deletions cut 3 bases from V and 0 bases from J, with 11 bases between. This CDR3 is CASSPERQVNTEAFF. For the CDR3, the DNA is TGTGCCAGCTCACCCGAAAGACAAGTGAACACTGAAGCTTTCTTT.

V and J are TRBV29-1 and TRBJ2-3; TRBD2 matches at 7 bases. Germline V CDR1 and CDR2: SQVTM, ANQGSEA. The CDR3 covers 11 residues. Unmatched junction bases numbered 3, after V lost 3 bases and J lost 9 bases. CDR3: CSVDEAGTQYF. CDR3 sequence (DNA): TGCAGCGTTGACGAAGCGGGGACGCAGTATTTT.

This clone has just one count. The chain combines TRBV6-5 with TRBJ2-7, with 7 bases aligning to TRBD1. Germline trimming cut 0 bases from V and 2 bases from J; bases unmatched to any gene: 7. This CDR3 spans 16 amino acids. CDR1 and CDR2 (germline): MNHEY, SVGAGI. The CDR3 DNA is TGTGCCAGCAGTTACTCGACAACAGGGGAACCCTACGAGCAGTACTTC. Translated: CASSYSTTGEPYEQYF.

The V call is TRBV4-1, the J call TRBJ1-1, with D perhaps TRBD1 (5 bases). The CDR3 is 17 residues long. The germline V and J ends were trimmed by 1 base and 11 bases, with 26 bases remaining between them. Germline CDR1 reads MGHRA; CDR2 reads YSYEKL. In DNA form, the CDR3 reads TGCGCCAGCAGCCAAGCTCTGGGGTCAGGGTCCCTAGTTGAGGCTTTCTTT. Protein: CASSQALGSGSLVEAFF.

The gene calls are TRBV19 and TRBJ1-2; no firm D call. V dropped 0 bases and J dropped 5 bases, with 4 bases sitting between them. The CDR3 consists of 12 residues. Germline V gene sequence: CDR1 LNHDA, CDR2 SQIVND (reference sequence). The CDR3 here is CASSIELYGYTF. The DNA of the CDR3 is TGTGCCAGTAGTATAGAACTGTATGGCTACACCTTC.

The chain recombines TRBV7-8 with TRBJ1-6, with TRBD1 as a possible D gene (5 bases). V lost 6 bases and J lost 1, with 13 bases in between. The CDR3 has 16 residues. The germline V gene has CDR1 SGHVS and CDR2 FQNEAQ. The CDR3 loop reads CASRRGGRSYNSPLHF. CDR3 bases: TGTGCCAGCAGACGGGGGGGGAGGTCCTATAATTCACCCCTCCACTTT.

The chain carries TRBV19 and TRBJ1-5; 7 bases align to TRBD1. CDR1 and CDR2 from the germline V gene are LNHDA and SQIVND (reference sequence). After removal of 7 bases from V and 3 bases from J, the junction contained 9 bases not matched to a gene. The length of the CDR3 is 15 residues. CDR3 in DNA: TGTGCCAGTACCCCTGACAGGGAGTACAATCAGCCCCAGCATTTT. Translated, it gives CASTPDREYNQPQHF.

This chain connects TRBV5-1 to TRBJ2-7; D may be TRBD1 (7 bases). Trimming removed 1 base from V and 1 base from J, with 12 bases in between. Germline CDR1 SGHRS, CDR2 YFSETQ. This CDR3 region has 15 residues. The CDR3 loop is CASSLQPGGSYEQYF. The CDR3 DNA reads TGCGCCAGCAGCTTGCAGCCAGGGGGGTCCTACGAGCAGTACTTC.

The chain uses TRBV7-9 and TRBJ2-5; D gene uncertain. The CDR3 is 13 amino acids. Germline V gene sequence: CDR1 SEHNR, CDR2 FQNEAQ (reference sequence). Trimming stripped 2 bases from V and 4 bases from J, with 8 bases between. In nucleotides, the CDR3 is TGTGCCAGCAGCTTACGGGTGGGAGAGACCCAGTACTTC. Translated, it gives CASSLRVGETQYF.